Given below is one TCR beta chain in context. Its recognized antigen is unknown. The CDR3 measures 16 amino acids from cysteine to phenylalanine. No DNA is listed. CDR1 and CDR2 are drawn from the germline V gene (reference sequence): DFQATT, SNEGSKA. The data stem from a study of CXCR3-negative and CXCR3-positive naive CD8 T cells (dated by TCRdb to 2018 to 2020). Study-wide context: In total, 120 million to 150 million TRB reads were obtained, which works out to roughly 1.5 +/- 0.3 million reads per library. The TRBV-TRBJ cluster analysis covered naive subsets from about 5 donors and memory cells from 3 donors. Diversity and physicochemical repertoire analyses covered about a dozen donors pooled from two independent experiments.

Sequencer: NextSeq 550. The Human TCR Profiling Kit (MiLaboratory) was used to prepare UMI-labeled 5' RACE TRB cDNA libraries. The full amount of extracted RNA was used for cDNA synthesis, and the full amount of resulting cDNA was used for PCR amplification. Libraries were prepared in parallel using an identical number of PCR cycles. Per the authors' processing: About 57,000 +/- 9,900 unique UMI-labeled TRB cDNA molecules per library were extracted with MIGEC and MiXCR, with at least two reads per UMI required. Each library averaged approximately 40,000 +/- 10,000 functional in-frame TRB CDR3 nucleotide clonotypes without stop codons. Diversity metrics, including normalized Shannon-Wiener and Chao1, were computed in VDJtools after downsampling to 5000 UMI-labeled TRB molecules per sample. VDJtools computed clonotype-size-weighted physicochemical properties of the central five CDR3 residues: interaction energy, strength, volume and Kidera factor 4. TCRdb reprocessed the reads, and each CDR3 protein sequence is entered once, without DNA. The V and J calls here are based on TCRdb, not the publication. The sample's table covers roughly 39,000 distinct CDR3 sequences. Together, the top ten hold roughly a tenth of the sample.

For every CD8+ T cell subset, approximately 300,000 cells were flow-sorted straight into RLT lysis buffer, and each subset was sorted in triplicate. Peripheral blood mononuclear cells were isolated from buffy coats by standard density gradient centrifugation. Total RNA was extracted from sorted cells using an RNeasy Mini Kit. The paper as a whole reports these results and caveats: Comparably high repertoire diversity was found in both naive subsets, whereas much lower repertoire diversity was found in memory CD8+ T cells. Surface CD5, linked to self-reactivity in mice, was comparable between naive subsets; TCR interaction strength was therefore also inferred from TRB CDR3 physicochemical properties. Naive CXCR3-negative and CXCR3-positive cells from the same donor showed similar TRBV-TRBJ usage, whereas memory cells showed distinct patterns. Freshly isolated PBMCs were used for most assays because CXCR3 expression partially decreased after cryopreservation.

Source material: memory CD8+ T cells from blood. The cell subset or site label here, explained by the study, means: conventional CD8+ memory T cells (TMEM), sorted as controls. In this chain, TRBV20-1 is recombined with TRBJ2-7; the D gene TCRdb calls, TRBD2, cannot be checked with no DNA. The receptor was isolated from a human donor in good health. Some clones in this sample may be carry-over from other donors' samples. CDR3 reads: CSARGLIAGEINEQYF.